A single sample is the source of the 21 T cell receptor beta chains below, sequenced in a study of neurological immune-mediated disorders. MiXCR was run by TCRdb on the 5' RACE reads, yielding one entry per CDR3 protein. The sample has roughly 80,000 distinct CDR3 sequences, 15% to 20% seen once. Sample: PBMCs. These receptor sequences come from a woman aged 40-49 years in good health.

This clonotype was detected ten times or more. This chain joins TRBV20-1 and TRBJ1-5; D unresolved. With 0 bases removed from V and 5 bases from J, the gap between germline ends came to 8 bases. The CDR3 extends over 13 amino acids. The germline V gene has CDR1 DFQATT and CDR2 SNEGSKA (reference sequence). The CDR3 nucleotides read TGCAGTGCTAGAGAGCTGACCCATCAGCCCCAGCATTTT. This codes for CSARELTHQPQHF.

The table lists this clonotype with many counts. J is TRBJ2-3 and V is TRBV20-1; D call uncertain. Germline V gives CDR1 DFQATT, CDR2 SNEGSKA (reference sequence). The CDR3 loop spans 13 amino acids. The V gene lost 3 bases and the J gene lost 6 bases, with 13 bases spanning the gap. This CDR3 is CSARSSMGDTQYF. The CDR3 nucleotides read TGCAGTGCTAGGAGTTCGATGGGGGATACGCAGTATTTT.

This clonotype was observed at least ten times. This chain links TRBV7-9 with TRBJ2-1; no clear D. This CDR3 comprises 11 residues. Germline V lookup: CDR1 SEHNR, CDR2 FQNEAQ (reference sequence). V dropped 2 bases and J dropped 15 bases, with 11 bases sitting between them. The CDR3 spells CASSLTGQAFF. CDR3 coding DNA: TGTGCCAGCAGCTTAACGGGCCAGGCGTTCTTC.

The table lists this clonotype with a few counts. The chain carries TRBV19 and TRBJ2-3; D is ambiguous. The length of the CDR3 is 17 residues. V was shortened by 3 bases and J by 5 bases, with 21 bases between the two germline ends. Germline CDR1 and CDR2: LNHDA and SQIVND (reference sequence). The chain's CDR3 is CASSIPQDGLAGDTQYF. In nucleotides, the CDR3 is TGTGCCAGTAGTATCCCCCAGGACGGCCTTGCTGGAGATACGCAGTATTTT.

This clonotype came up many times. This chain links TRBV27 with TRBJ2-2; 14 bases align to TRBD2. V lost 6 bases and J lost 0; bases outside the gene matches: 6. CDR1 and CDR2 (germline): MNHEY, SMNVEV (reference sequence). CDR3 length: 18 amino acids. CDR3 bases: TGTGCCAGCAGCCGACTAGCGGGGGGGCACTCGAACACCGGGGAGCTGTTTTTT. Residues: CASSRLAGGHSNTGELFF.

This clonotype has a count of ten or more. This chain links TRBV5-1 with TRBJ2-5; D remains unclear. Germline loops: CDR1 SGHRS, CDR2 YFSETQ. Trimming took off 0 bases at V and 5 bases at J, with 14 bases between the two ends. The CDR3 is 15 residues long. The CDR3 region is CASSLGATPPETQYF. Here the CDR3 DNA reads TGCGCCAGCAGCTTGGGAGCGACCCCCCCCGAGACCCAGTACTTC.

Many counts were recorded for this clonotype. This chain uses TRBV28 with TRBJ2-3; D might be TRBD1 or TRBD2, each matching 6 bases. Germline CDR1 is MDHEN and CDR2 is SYDVKM. Trimming shortened V by 5 bases and J by 3 bases, and 18 bases separated the two germline ends. The CDR3 extends over 16 amino acids. The CDR3 loop reads CASSPLEWGATDTQYF. CDR3 bases: TGTGCCAGCAGTCCCCTCGAGTGGGGGGCGACAGATACGCAGTATTTT.

This clonotype was seen at least ten times. The chain employs TRBV6-2 or TRBV6-3 and TRBJ2-3; 8 bases match TRBD1. The CDR3 extends over 15 amino acids. The V and J ends lost 6 bases and 5 bases, in that order; junction bases with no gene match: 10. Germline V gene sequence: CDR1 MNHEY, CDR2 SVGEGT. The CDR3 nucleotides are TGTGCCAGCAGACCGACAGGGGATGTTGGAGATACGCAGTATTTT. This translates into CASRPTGDVGDTQYF.

This clonotype has ten or more counts. V is TRBV5-1 and J is TRBJ2-7; TRBD2 aligns across 8 bases. J lost 5 bases, V lost 0 bases, and 7 bases had no gene match. CDR1 and CDR2 (germline): SGHRS, YFSETQ. The CDR3 length is 15 residues. This CDR3 reads CASSLDVGGGNEQYV. The CDR3 bases are TGCGCCAGCAGCTTGGATGTCGGGGGGGGCAACGAGCAGTACGTC.

This chain uses TRBV20-1 with TRBJ1-1; D is ambiguous. With 1 base removed from V and 10 bases from J, the gap between germline ends came to 13 bases. The length of the CDR3 is 12 residues. Germline V CDR1 and CDR2: DFQATT, SNEGSKA (reference sequence). As DNA, the CDR3 is TGCAGTGCTAGAGCGTCCGGCCCGGGAGCTTTCTTT. As protein: CSARASGPGAFF.

This clonotype showed up many times. The chain recombines TRBV6-4 with TRBJ2-1, with 10 bases aligning to TRBD1. The V gene end was trimmed by 2 bases and the J gene end by 3 bases; junction bases not matched to a gene: 1. Germline V CDR1 and CDR2: MRHNA, SNTAGT. This CDR3 contains 15 residues. CDR3 nucleotide sequence: TGTGCCAGCAGTGACGGGACAGGGGACTACAATGAGCAGTTCTTC. This translates into CASSDGTGDYNEQFF.

This clonotype was counted at least ten times. The chain joins TRBV6-1 to TRBJ2-7; possible D gene TRBD1, 7 bases. The CDR3 sequence is 16 residues long. Trimming took 1 base from V and 3 from J, leaving 16 bases between them. CDR1 and CDR2 from the germline V gene are MNHNS and SASEGT. The CDR3 DNA sequence: TGTGCCAGCAGTGAAGAGGGCGGAGGGGGCGGCTACGAGCAGTACGTC. It encodes CASSEEGGGGGYEQYV.

As for this clonotype: Given a much more abundant clone one base away, this may be a read error. CDR3 residues: CASRDRLAFRTYTQYF. The CDR3 region has the DNA TGTGCCAGCAGGGACAGGTTGGCTTTCCGGACATATACGCAGTATTTT. The chain links TRBV2 to TRBJ2-3, with TRBD1 matching 7 bases. Unmatched junction bases numbered 16, after V lost 6 bases and J lost 7 bases. This CDR3 is 16 amino acids long. Germline V gives CDR1 SNHLY, CDR2 FYNNEI. The full variable domain, its missing parts supplied by reference TRBV2 and TRBJ2-3, is EPEVTQTPSHQVTQMGQEVILRCVPISNHLYFYWYRQILGQKVEFLVSFYNNEISEKSEIFDDQFSVERPDGSNFTLKIRSTKLEDSAMYFCASRDRLAFRTYTQYFGPGTRLTVL.

This clonotype was seen ten or more times. The V gene is TRBV29-1, the J gene TRBJ1-1; D is ambiguous. The length of the CDR3 is 8 residues. CDR1 SQVTM and CDR2 ANQGSEA come from the germline V gene. V lost 6 bases, J lost 4 bases, and 0 bases lay in between. The CDR3 nucleotides read TGCAGCGTCACTGAAGCTTTCTTT. Protein: CSVTEAFF.

This clonotype was recorded at least ten times. The V and J genes are TRBV5-1 and TRBJ2-3; 7 nucleotides line up with TRBD1. The CDR3 runs 14 residues. V gave up 4 bases and J gave up 2 bases; unmatched junction bases: 4. CDR1 SGHRS and CDR2 YFSETQ come from the germline V gene. CDR3 bases: TGCGCCAGCAGCCAGGACAGGCCCACAGATACGCAGTATTTT. Its protein product is CASSQDRPTDTQYF.

This clonotype was seen at least ten times. The chain has TRBV5-5 and TRBJ2-5, with 8 positions matching TRBD2. Germline V gene sequence: CDR1 SGHKS, CDR2 YYEKEE (reference sequence). The CDR3 is 14 amino acids. The J segment lost 5 bases and the V segment lost 3 bases, leaving 6 bases of the junction unmatched. The CDR3 region is CASSWRSGGETQYF. CDR3 in DNA: TGTGCCAGCAGCTGGAGATCGGGGGGGGAGACCCAGTACTTC.

The chain couples TRBV12-3 or TRBV12-4 to TRBJ2-3; 10 positions match TRBD2. V lost 5 bases, J lost 4 bases, and 9 bases stayed unmatched. The CDR3 loop spans 16 amino acids. In DNA, the CDR3 is TGTGCCAGCAGTCTCACTAGCGGGAAACCATCAGATACGCAGTATTTT. Translating it yields CASSLTSGKPSDTQYF.

The chain links TRBV3-1 to TRBJ1-3; D might be TRBD1 (6 bases). The V end lost 1 base, the J end lost 10 bases, and 8 bases lay between the germline ends. This CDR3 contains 12 residues. Looked up from germline, CDR1 is LGHDT and CDR2 is YNNKEL (reference sequence). The CDR3 DNA follows: TGTGCCAGCAGCCAAGGGGGGCCAACCATATATTTT. It yields the protein CASSQGGPTIYF.

This clonotype has at least ten counts. The rearrangement links TRBV4-3 to TRBJ2-1, with D maybe TRBD1 (6 bases). V dropped 0 bases and J dropped 7 bases, with 19 bases sitting between them. This CDR3 region has 17 residues. The germline V gene has CDR1 LGHNA and CDR2 YSLEER. Here the CDR3 reads CASSQEYRTAYGNEQFF. The CDR3 DNA follows: TGCGCCAGCAGCCAAGAATATAGGACAGCTTATGGGAATGAGCAGTTCTTC.

This clonotype was counted many times. The chain links TRBV20-1 to TRBJ1-5, with D perhaps TRBD1 (6 bases). From germline, CDR1 is DFQATT and CDR2 SNEGSKA (reference sequence). CDR3 length equals 15 residues. V was shortened by 6 bases and J by 3 bases, with 18 bases between the two germline ends. Here the CDR3 reads CSAQIRQADNQPQHF. Here the CDR3 DNA reads TGCAGTGCCCAAATAAGACAGGCCGACAATCAGCCCCAGCATTTT.

This clonotype was detected many times. The rearrangement links TRBV6-1 to TRBJ1-5; no definite D call. The germline gives CDR1 MNHNS, CDR2 SASEGT. V was clipped by 6 bases and J by 1 base, with 10 bases between them. CDR3 length equals 14 residues. CDR3 sequence (DNA): TGTGCCAGCAGCCCCGGGAGCAGCAATCAGCCCCAGCATTTT. Translation gives CASSPGSSNQPQHF.